This is a list of T cell receptor beta chains from one sample in a study of cytomegalovirus exposure and HLA in healthy donors. TCRdb's copy holds only in-frame clones and misses some; the assay was immunoSEQ multiplex PCR. The table shows about 190,000 clones, with about 69% occurring only once. The material sequenced was PBMCs. These receptors originate from a man aged 30 to 45 in good health and CMV-seropositive. Each CDR3 is given with its conserved first and last residue.

j_gene: TRBJ2-1; v_gene: TRBV4-2; CDR3aa: CASSQDPGASRGNEQFF
j_gene: TRBJ2-7; v_gene: TRBV19; CDR3aa: CASSPGTGSKIQYF
j_gene: TRBJ1-5; v_gene: TRBV19; CDR3aa: CASSRSRDSRSYSNQPQHF
j_gene: TRBJ2-3; v_gene: TRBV19; CDR3aa: CASKGAGTSTDTQYF
j_gene: TRBJ2-1; v_gene: TRBV13; CDR3aa: CASSLGQRAYNEQFF
j_gene: TRBJ2-3; v_gene: TRBV30; CDR3aa: CAWSQGTKRPDTQYF
j_gene: TRBJ2-7; v_gene: TRBV28; CDR3aa: CASSLNREQYF
j_gene: TRBJ2-3; v_gene: TRBV7-9; CDR3aa: CASSRRTGRGSGSTDTQYF
j_gene: TRBJ2-1; v_gene: TRBV9; CDR3aa: CASSALTGVMQFF
j_gene: TRBJ2-5; v_gene: TRBV7-9; CDR3aa: CASSLDRGRLRETQYF
j_gene: TRBJ2-3; v_gene: TRBV6-5; CDR3aa: CASATSPKGDTQYF
j_gene: TRBJ2-3; v_gene: TRBV2; CDR3aa: CASSEGGRGDTQYF
j_gene: TRBJ2-7; v_gene: TRBV27; CDR3aa: CASTRTGGYSYEQYF
j_gene: TRBJ2-7; v_gene: TRBV27; CDR3aa: CASSLELAGGLYF
j_gene: TRBJ1-4; v_gene: TRBV11-2; CDR3aa: CASSIGETNEKLFF
j_gene: TRBJ2-1; v_gene: TRBV30; CDR3aa: CAWTTGYNEQFF
j_gene: TRBJ2-3; v_gene: TRBV6-1; CDR3aa: CASSESLAGGGTDTQYF
j_gene: TRBJ2-7; v_gene: TRBV18; CDR3aa: CASSRTSGTLGLEQYF
j_gene: TRBJ2-2; v_gene: TRBV7-9; CDR3aa: CASSLDGLTGELFF
j_gene: TRBJ1-3; v_gene: TRBV6-1; CDR3aa: CASRFDRSSGNTIYF
j_gene: TRBJ2-3; v_gene: TRBV7-3; CDR3aa: CASSLTSGGAADTQYF
j_gene: TRBJ2-1; v_gene: TRBV7-2; CDR3aa: CASSPSLEQFF
j_gene: TRBJ2-7; v_gene: TRBV2; CDR3aa: CASSELREQYF
j_gene: TRBJ2-7; v_gene: TRBV19; CDR3aa: CASRQGFDVSYEQYF
j_gene: TRBJ2-3; v_gene: TRBV18; CDR3aa: CASSPPTGADTQYF
j_gene: TRBJ1-5; v_gene: TRBV27; CDR3aa: CASSLYSGNQPQHF
j_gene: TRBJ2-2; v_gene: TRBV5-1; CDR3aa: CASSLDGNRGNTGELFF
j_gene: TRBJ2-1; v_gene: TRBV5-1; CDR3aa: CASSFLAGENEQFF